This is a list of T cell receptor beta chains from one sample in a study of shared clonotypes between healthy human individuals. Measured with immunoSEQ multiplex PCR; TCRdb has only the in-frame clones, and not every one. The sample gives 700,000 to 950,000 clones, 90% to 97% of which show up once; about 0.21% is in the top ten. Sequenced material: naive CD8+ T cells sorted from blood. The receptors originated from a man aged 25 to 40 in good health. Both conserved end residues are part of each CDR3. The D gene is left open where the match is weak. Clone size appears in some rows only: once, few, many, or a class for an expanded clone.

cdr3_nt: TGCGCCAGCAGCTTCCTAGCGGGGACGAACACCGGGGAGCTGTTTTTT
cdr3_aa: CASSFLAGTNTGELFF
d_call: TRBD2
clone_size: -
j_call: TRBJ2-2
v_call: TRBV5-1

cdr3_nt: TGTGCCAGCAGTTTAGGACCAATCGAGCAGTACTTC
cdr3_aa: CASSLGPIEQYF
d_call: -
clone_size: -
j_call: TRBJ2-7
v_call: TRBV13

cdr3_nt: TGTGCCAGCAGCCTTAGGACAGGGAGCACTGAAGCTTTCTTT
cdr3_aa: CASSLRTGSTEAFF
d_call: TRBD1
clone_size: -
j_call: TRBJ1-1
v_call: TRBV7-6

cdr3_nt: TGCGCCAGCAGCCAAGATACCCCGATATACAATGAGCAGTTCTTC
cdr3_aa: CASSQDTPIYNEQFF
d_call: -
clone_size: -
j_call: TRBJ2-1
v_call: TRBV4-3

cdr3_nt: TGCGCCAGCAGCCCGGGCCATAGCCCCGGGGAGCTGTTTTTT
cdr3_aa: CASSPGHSPGELFF
d_call: -
clone_size: -
j_call: TRBJ2-2
v_call: TRBV4-1

cdr3_nt: TGTGCCAGCAGTTTATCGCTAGGACAGGTCTTAAGAGACAATGAGCAGTTCTTC
cdr3_aa: CASSLSLGQVLRDNEQFF
d_call: TRBD1
clone_size: -
j_call: TRBJ2-1
v_call: TRBV27

cdr3_nt: TGCGCCAGCAGCCTACAGGGGCGGAATGAGCAGTTCTTC
cdr3_aa: CASSLQGRNEQFF
d_call: TRBD1
clone_size: -
j_call: TRBJ2-1
v_call: TRBV5-1

cdr3_nt: TGTGCCAGCAGCTTAGGTGCAGATACGCAGTATTTT
cdr3_aa: CASSLGADTQYF
d_call: -
clone_size: -
j_call: TRBJ2-3
v_call: TRBV11-3

cdr3_nt: TGTGCCAGCAGTCCATTAACAACTAGCGGGGCTGCCTCGGGAGATACGCAGTATTTT
cdr3_aa: CASSPLTTSGAASGDTQYF
d_call: TRBD2
clone_size: -
j_call: TRBJ2-3
v_call: TRBV27

cdr3_nt: TGTGCCAGCAGTGACAGACTAGCGGGAGACGACACCGGGGAGCTGTTTTTT
cdr3_aa: CASSDRLAGDDTGELFF
d_call: TRBD2
clone_size: -
j_call: TRBJ2-2
v_call: TRBV6-1

cdr3_nt: TGTGCCAGCAGCTTGAACCCTAGCTATGAGCAGTTCTTC
cdr3_aa: CASSLNPSYEQFF
d_call: -
clone_size: -
j_call: TRBJ2-1
v_call: TRBV5-5

cdr3_nt: TGCGCCAGCAGCTCAACTGACGGGGGGGCGACGACAGGGCGCGATGAAAAACTGTTTTTT
cdr3_aa: CASSSTDGGATTGRDEKLFF
d_call: TRBD1
clone_size: -
j_call: TRBJ1-4
v_call: TRBV4-1

cdr3_nt: TGCGCCAGCAGCCAAGATTTGGCGGCCTACGAGCAGTACTTC
cdr3_aa: CASSQDLAAYEQYF
d_call: -
clone_size: -
j_call: TRBJ2-7
v_call: TRBV4-1

cdr3_nt: TGTGCCAGCAGTTTGGAATTCGGGGAGCTGTTTTTT
cdr3_aa: CASSLEFGELFF
d_call: -
clone_size: -
j_call: TRBJ2-2
v_call: TRBV28

cdr3_nt: TGTGCCAGCAGCTTATCCCCGACCGGCGAGCAGTACTTC
cdr3_aa: CASSLSPTGEQYF
d_call: -
clone_size: -
j_call: TRBJ2-7
v_call: TRBV13

cdr3_nt: TGCGCCAGCAGCCAAGCCGGTTCAATCTCTGAGCAGTTCTTC
cdr3_aa: CASSQAGSISEQFF
d_call: -
clone_size: -
j_call: TRBJ2-1
v_call: TRBV4-1

cdr3_nt: TGTGCCATCAGTGGAGCGGGAGGTGCGCCCTACGAGCAGTACTTC
cdr3_aa: CAISGAGGAPYEQYF
d_call: TRBD2
clone_size: -
j_call: TRBJ2-7
v_call: TRBV10-3

cdr3_nt: TGTGCTAGTGGTTTTCCCGCGGAGGCAGCGAACTACGAGCAGTACTTC
cdr3_aa: CASGFPAEAANYEQYF
d_call: -
clone_size: -
j_call: TRBJ2-7
v_call: TRBV12-5

cdr3_nt: TGTGCCAGCAGCCCCAGACTAGCGGGAGACGAGACCCAGTACTTC
cdr3_aa: CASSPRLAGDETQYF
d_call: TRBD2
clone_size: -
j_call: TRBJ2-5
v_call: TRBV7-9

cdr3_nt: TGCAGCGTTGAAAATCTAGCGTCGAACACCGGGGAGCTGTTTTTT
cdr3_aa: CSVENLASNTGELFF
d_call: -
clone_size: once
j_call: TRBJ2-2
v_call: TRBV29-1

cdr3_nt: TGCGCCAGCAGCTTCCGGGACAGGGGCTACGAGCAGTACTTC
cdr3_aa: CASSFRDRGYEQYF
d_call: TRBD1
clone_size: -
j_call: TRBJ2-7
v_call: TRBV5-1

cdr3_nt: TGTGCCAGCAGCTTACCGCGGACAGCCTACGAGCAGTACTTC
cdr3_aa: CASSLPRTAYEQYF
d_call: -
clone_size: -
j_call: TRBJ2-7
v_call: TRBV7-9

cdr3_nt: TGTGCCAGTAGTATCGGACTAGCGGGAGTCTATGAGCAGTTCTTC
cdr3_aa: CASSIGLAGVYEQFF
d_call: TRBD2
clone_size: -
j_call: TRBJ2-1
v_call: TRBV19

cdr3_nt: TGTGCCAGCAGGGGTGGCCCCTACGAGCAGTACTTC
cdr3_aa: CASRGGPYEQYF
d_call: -
clone_size: -
j_call: TRBJ2-7
v_call: TRBV2

cdr3_nt: TGCGCCAGCAGCCAAGCTCGGAATTACGAGCAGTACTTC
cdr3_aa: CASSQARNYEQYF
d_call: -
clone_size: -
j_call: TRBJ2-7
v_call: TRBV4-3

cdr3_nt: TGTGCCAGCAGGAACTTGGGCACGGAGACCCAGTACTTC
cdr3_aa: CASRNLGTETQYF
d_call: -
clone_size: -
j_call: TRBJ2-5
v_call: TRBV7-7

cdr3_nt: TGTGCCAGCAGTAGCGGGGGGATCGCGAACACCGGGGAGCTGTTTTTT
cdr3_aa: CASSSGGIANTGELFF
d_call: TRBD2
clone_size: -
j_call: TRBJ2-2
v_call: TRBV9

cdr3_nt: TGTGCCAGCAGCGTAATCCCTTTGGGGGATGAGCAGTTCTTC
cdr3_aa: CASSVIPLGDEQFF
d_call: -
clone_size: -
j_call: TRBJ2-1
v_call: TRBV9

cdr3_nt: TGTGCCAGCAGCTTAGCGCGGGAATGGTACAATGAGCAGTTCTTC
cdr3_aa: CASSLAREWYNEQFF
d_call: -
clone_size: -
j_call: TRBJ2-1
v_call: TRBV7-2

cdr3_nt: TGTGCCAGCAGTGAAGTCTCAAGCTCCTACAATGAGCAGTTCTTC
cdr3_aa: CASSEVSSSYNEQFF
d_call: -
clone_size: -
j_call: TRBJ2-1
v_call: TRBV6-1

cdr3_nt: TGTGCCAGTAGTATTTCGCAGGACACAGATACGCAGTATTTT
cdr3_aa: CASSISQDTDTQYF
d_call: -
clone_size: -
j_call: TRBJ2-3
v_call: TRBV19

cdr3_nt: TGCAGCGTTGAATCCCTCGACAGGTACGATGAGCAGTTCTTC
cdr3_aa: CSVESLDRYDEQFF
d_call: -
clone_size: -
j_call: TRBJ2-1
v_call: TRBV29-1

cdr3_nt: TGTGCCAGCAGCCAGGACCCCTCCTACGAGCAGTACTTC
cdr3_aa: CASSQDPSYEQYF
d_call: -
clone_size: -
j_call: TRBJ2-7
v_call: TRBV14

cdr3_nt: TGTGCCAGCAATTCCAAGACAGGGACGGGAGAGACCCAGTACTTC
cdr3_aa: CASNSKTGTGETQYF
d_call: TRBD1
clone_size: -
j_call: TRBJ2-5
v_call: TRBV2

cdr3_nt: TGCGCCAGCAGCCAAGTCCAGCCCGGGACTAGCGGGAGTGTGACAGATACGCAGTATTTT
cdr3_aa: CASSQVQPGTSGSVTDTQYF
d_call: TRBD2
clone_size: once
j_call: TRBJ2-3
v_call: TRBV4-1

cdr3_nt: TGCGCCAGCAGCCAAGATCTAGGAGACCACTCTGGAAACACCATATATTTT
cdr3_aa: CASSQDLGDHSGNTIYF
d_call: -
clone_size: -
j_call: TRBJ1-3
v_call: TRBV4-3

cdr3_nt: TGTGCCAGCAGTTGGATGGGCGGGGGCACAGATACGCAGTATTTT
cdr3_aa: CASSWMGGGTDTQYF
d_call: -
clone_size: -
j_call: TRBJ2-3
v_call: TRBV5-4

cdr3_nt: TGTGCCAGCAGCCCGGGGGACTGCGACTTC
cdr3_aa: CASSPGDCDF
d_call: -
clone_size: -
j_call: TRBJ2-4
v_call: TRBV7-2

cdr3_nt: TGTGCCAGCAGCACACCTACAGTGCCACAAAGTCGGGCCAACGTCCTGACTTTC
cdr3_aa: CASSTPTVPQSRANVLTF
d_call: -
clone_size: -
j_call: TRBJ2-6
v_call: TRBV7-7

cdr3_nt: TGTGCCAGCAGCGTAGAGGGGGCGCATGAAAAACTGTTTTTT
cdr3_aa: CASSVEGAHEKLFF
d_call: TRBD1
clone_size: -
j_call: TRBJ1-4
v_call: TRBV9